A single sample is the source of the 6 T cell receptor beta chains below, sequenced in a study of cytomegalovirus exposure and HLA in healthy donors. The PCR was carried out with 60 Vbeta primers and 13 Jbeta primers. Using immunoSEQ multiplex PCR, the repertoire was profiled, and TCRdb retains in-frame clones only, with some absent. The sample shows 100,000 to 150,000 clones, 77% of them seen only once. The sequenced sample consisted of PBMCs. The receptors were sampled from a woman in her forties in good health and CMV-seropositive.

The rearrangement links TRBV9 to TRBJ2-3, with TRBD1 as a possible D gene (5 bases). Trimming left V 0 bases short and J 0 bases short, with 11 bases between. The germline V gene encodes CDR1 SGDLS and CDR2 YYNGEE. The CDR3 runs to 16 residues. The CDR3 reads CASSVGLGASTDTQYF. In nucleotides, the CDR3 is TGTGCCAGCAGCGTAGGACTTGGGGCTAGCACAGATACGCAGTATTTT.

This clone was found a few times. J is TRBJ1-1 and V is TRBV30, with D maybe TRBD1 (5 bases). Germline CDR1 is GTSNPN and CDR2 is SVGIG (reference sequence). The CDR3 consists of 13 residues. The V and J ends lost 2 bases and 5 bases respectively, with 12 bases between them. The CDR3 protein is CAWSLQVGTEAFF. The DNA for the CDR3 is TGTGCCTGGAGTTTACAGGTGGGGACTGAAGCTTTCTTT.

V is TRBV28 and J is TRBJ1-1, with D perhaps matching TRBD1 (5 bases). The V end lost 4 bases, the J end lost 1 base, and 7 bases lay between the germline ends. In germline, CDR1 is MDHEN, CDR2 SYDVKM. This CDR3 has 13 amino acids. The chain's CDR3 is CASSWGGNTEAFF. The CDR3 DNA reads as TGTGCCAGCAGTTGGGGGGGGAACACTGAAGCTTTCTTT.

In DNA form, the CDR3 reads TGCGCCAGCAGTGCGGACAGGGGGGAGCTGTTTTTT. Its protein is CASSADRGELFF. The rearrangement links TRBV10-1 to TRBJ2-2; 7 positions agree with TRBD1. Per the germline V gene, CDR1 is WNHNN and CDR2 is SYGVQD (reference sequence). The junction had 1 base not matched to a gene; V was cut back by 4 bases and J by 8 bases. The length of the CDR3 is 12 residues.

This rearrangement joins TRBV6-1 to TRBJ2-5, with 10 bases that match TRBD2. Trimming removed 5 bases from V and 1 base from J; junction bases left unmatched: 1. The CDR3 is made up of 14 amino acids. Germline assignment: CDR1 MNHNS and CDR2 SASEGT. The CDR3, as DNA: TGTGCCAGCAGTCTAGCGGGAGTCCAAGAGACCCAGTACTTC. Translated: CASSLAGVQETQYF.

V usage is TRBV12-5 and J usage is TRBJ1-1; D is perhaps TRBD1 (6 bases). The CDR3 is 16 residues long. Trimming cost V 6 bases and J 0 bases, with 17 bases left between them. The germline V gene encodes CDR1 LGHNT and CDR2 FRNRAP. The chain's CDR3 is CASGNVLGQMNTEAFF. CDR3 in DNA: TGTGCTAGTGGAAACGTTCTGGGACAAATGAACACTGAAGCTTTCTTT. The complete variable domain, with remaining parts taken from reference TRBV12-5 and TRBJ1-1, reads DARVTQTPRHKVTEMGQEVTMRCQPILGHNTVFWYRQTMMQGLELLAYFRNRAPLDDSGMPKDRFSAEMPDATLATLKIQPSEPRDSAVYFCASGNVLGQMNTEAFFGQGTRLTVV.